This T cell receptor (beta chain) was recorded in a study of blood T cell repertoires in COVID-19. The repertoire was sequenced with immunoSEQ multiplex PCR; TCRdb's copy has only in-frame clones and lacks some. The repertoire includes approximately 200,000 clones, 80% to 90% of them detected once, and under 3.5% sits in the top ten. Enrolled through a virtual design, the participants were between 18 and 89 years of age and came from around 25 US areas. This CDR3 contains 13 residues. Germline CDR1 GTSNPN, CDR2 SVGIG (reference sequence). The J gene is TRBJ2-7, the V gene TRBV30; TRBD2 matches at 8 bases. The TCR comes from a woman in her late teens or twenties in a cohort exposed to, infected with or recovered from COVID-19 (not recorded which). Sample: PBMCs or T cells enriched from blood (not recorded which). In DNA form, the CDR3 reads TGTGCTGAACCGGGACTAGTCCAATACGAGCAGTACTTC. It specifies CAEPGLVQYEQYF.